Each of the 24 T cell receptor beta chains below was sequenced from the same sample in a study of cytomegalovirus exposure and HLA in healthy donors (dated by TCRdb to the late 2010s). Library preparation was by the immunoSEQ multiplex PCR assay. A mixture of 60 forward primers for TCR Vbeta segments and 13 reverse primers for TCR Jbeta segments was used in the multiplex PCR. Entries here come from immuneACCESS through TCRdb and include only in-frame sequences with V and J called. Some clones fail to appear in such tables; in the studies checked, an unresolved V gene covers under half of the shortfall, and the cause of the remainder is unknown. For this sample there are 200,000 or so clones; roughly four fifths appear just once. The ten largest account for 2% to 2.5% of the sample. Sequences were obtained from PBMCs. These receptors all stem from a woman aged 25 to 39 in good health and CMV-seropositive.

About this clone itself: At one boundary the junction diverges from the germline segment, which might be a read error. Distinct nucleotide sequences in the sample also encode this CDR3. This rearrangement joins TRBV7-9 to TRBJ2-7; D unresolved. The CDR3 has 12 amino acids. The germline gives CDR1 SEHNR, CDR2 FQNEAQ (reference sequence). CDR3 in DNA: TGTGCTAGCAGCTTAGAGCGATACGAGCAGTACTTC. This translates into CASSLERYEQYF.

The chain uses TRBV9 and TRBJ1-5, with a possible D match to TRBD1 (5 bases). This CDR3 spans 15 amino acids. V was trimmed by 0 bases and J by 1 base, leaving 8 bases between them. Germline-derived CDR1 and CDR2 are SGDLS and YYNGEE. The CDR3 reads CASSVGPGSNQPQHF. CDR3 nucleotides: TGTGCCAGCAGCGTAGGTCCAGGGAGCAATCAGCCCCAGCATTTT.

The J gene is TRBJ1-2, the V gene TRBV6-1, with a possible D match to TRBD1 (6 bases). This CDR3 is 15 amino acids long. Germline V CDR1 and CDR2: MNHNS, SASEGT. The V end lost 1 base, the J end lost 2 bases, and 11 bases lay between the germline ends. CDR3: CASSEGQVPNYGYTF. CDR3 in DNA: TGTGCCAGCAGTGAAGGACAGGTCCCCAACTATGGCTACACCTTC.

The V and J genes are TRBV28 and TRBJ2-7, with 12 bases aligning to TRBD2. With 6 bases clipped from V and 0 bases from J, the junction kept 3 bases outside the gene matches. Germline CDR1 is MDHEN and CDR2 is SYDVKM. The CDR3 covers 15 residues. DNA for the CDR3: TGTGCCAGCAGGACTAGCGGGGGTAGCTCCTACGAGCAGTACTTC. It yields the protein CASRTSGGSSYEQYF. Variable domain in full (rest from reference TRBV28 and TRBJ2-7): DVKVTQSSRYLVKRTGEKVFLECVQDMDHENMFWYRQDPGLGLRLIYFSYDVKMKEKGDIPEGYSVSREKKERFSLILESASTNQTSMYLCASRTSGGSSYEQYFGPGTRLTVT.

V gene TRBV11-2 combines with J gene TRBJ1-2; no firm D call. CDR1 SGHAT and CDR2 FQNNGV come from the germline V gene. This CDR3 region has 14 residues. Trimming cost V 1 base and J 7 bases, with 13 bases left between them. CDR3 DNA: TGTGCCAGCAGCTTAGTATCAGGCCTGGCTGGCTACACCTTC. Protein: CASSLVSGLAGYTF.

The rearrangement joins TRBV6-6 to TRBJ2-5, with TRBD2 matching 12 bases. The germline V gene has CDR1 MNHNY and CDR2 SVGAGI (reference sequence). The CDR3 loop spans 15 amino acids. With 5 bases clipped from V and 3 bases from J, the junction kept 4 bases outside the gene matches. The CDR3 DNA reads TGTGCCAGCAGTGCAGGACTAGCGGGGAAAGAGACCCAGTACTTC. Its translation is CASSAGLAGKETQYF.

This clone was observed once. The gene calls are TRBV29-1 and TRBJ1-5; 7 bases are shared with TRBD1. The J segment lost 5 bases and the V segment lost 6 bases, leaving 10 bases of the junction unmatched. The CDR3 has 14 residues. The germline V gene has CDR1 SQVTM and CDR2 ANQGSEA. The CDR3 sequence is CSVNGGGKDQPQHF. The CDR3 DNA reads as TGCAGCGTGAACGGAGGGGGCAAAGATCAGCCCCAGCATTTT.

This clone was recorded once. Additional DNA sequences in this sample encode the identical CDR3. This chain joins TRBV18 and TRBJ2-5; D is undetermined. This CDR3 region has 11 residues. Germline V gene data show CDR1 as KGHSH and CDR2 as LQKENI. With 3 bases removed from V and 5 bases from J, the gap between germline ends came to 4 bases. The CDR3 DNA is TGTGCCAGCTCACCTCGGGAGACCCAGTACTTC. Amino acids: CASSPRETQYF. Full variable domain (missing parts from reference TRBV18 and TRBJ2-5): NAGVMQNPRHLVRRRGQEARLRCSPMKGHSHVYWYRQLPEEGLKFMVYLQKENIIDESGMPKERFSAEFPKEGPSILRIQQVVRGDSAAYFCASSPRETQYFGPGTRLLVL.

The rearrangement uses TRBV4-2 and TRBJ2-3; no firm D call. V lost 1 base and J 6 bases, leaving 8 bases between the germline ends. The CDR3 length is 13 residues. Germline V lookup: CDR1 LGHNA, CDR2 YNFKEQ. The CDR3 sequence is CASSQGRGDTQYF. The CDR3 nucleotides are TGTGCCAGCAGCCAAGGGAGAGGTGATACGCAGTATTTT.

The V gene is TRBV7-2, the J gene TRBJ2-1; TRBD2 aligns across 9 bases. Germline trimming cut 1 base from V and 12 bases from J; bases unmatched to any gene: 10. CDR3 size: 15 residues. CDR1 SGHTA and CDR2 FQGNSA come from the germline V gene. In nucleotides, the CDR3 is TGTGCCAGCAGCTTAGGAGCTAGCGGGACACGTGCGCAGTTCTTC. Translating it yields CASSLGASGTRAQFF.

This clone was detected once. The chain recombines TRBV11-3 with TRBJ2-7, with 7 nucleotides matching TRBD2. The CDR3 has 14 amino acids. The ends lost 1 base at V and 5 bases at J; junction bases unmatched: 5. Germline V lookup: CDR1 SGHNT, CDR2 YENEEA. The CDR3 DNA is TGTGCCAGCAGCTTAGGCGGGAGTATAGACGAGCAGTACTTC. Protein: CASSLGGSIDEQYF.

The V and J genes are TRBV28 and TRBJ2-7; D may be TRBD1 (5 bases). V dropped 2 bases and J dropped 2 bases, with 10 bases sitting between them. From germline, CDR1 is MDHEN and CDR2 SYDVKM. The CDR3 is 14 amino acids. The chain's CDR3 is CASSLVAGTYEQYF. CDR3 nucleotide sequence: TGTGCCAGCAGTTTAGTGGCAGGGACCTACGAGCAGTACTTC.

The chain links TRBV9 to TRBJ2-2; D is possibly TRBD1 (6 bases). The CDR3 spans 17 residues. The germline V gene encodes CDR1 SGDLS and CDR2 YYNGEE. V lost 3 bases and J lost 1, with 16 bases in between. In DNA, the CDR3 is TGTGCCAGCAGCGAGAGTAGTTGGACAGAGAACACCGGGGAGCTGTTTTTT. It codes for CASSESSWTENTGELFF.

This chain uses TRBV29-1 with TRBJ2-5; D is perhaps TRBD1 (5 bases). Germline CDR1 SQVTM, CDR2 ANQGSEA. CDR3 length equals 13 residues. V shed 7 bases and J shed 5 bases, with 17 bases lying between them. The CDR3 loop reads CSAAPQGFETQYF. CDR3 in DNA: TGCAGCGCCGCACCTCAGGGTTTTGAGACCCAGTACTTC.

J is TRBJ2-3 and V is TRBV6-1; unclear D gene. Germline loops: CDR1 MNHNS, CDR2 SASEGT. The CDR3 contains 12 residues. With 11 bases removed from V and 4 bases from J, the gap between germline ends came to 13 bases. The CDR3 coding sequence is TGTGCCGTGGCACAGTTGTCAGATACGCAGTATTTT. This gives the protein CAVAQLSDTQYF.

This chain connects TRBV5-1 to TRBJ2-7, with 10 bases that match TRBD2. Germline assignment: CDR1 SGHRS and CDR2 YFSETQ. CDR3 length: 15 amino acids. V lost 2 bases to trimming and J lost 6 bases; unmatched junction nucleotides: 8. In nucleotides, the CDR3 is TGCGCCAGCAGCTTAACCGGGACTAGCGAGGCCGAGCAGTACTTC. Protein sequence: CASSLTGTSEAEQYF.

This chain uses TRBV28 with TRBJ1-3; 8 nucleotides line up with TRBD1. CDR1 MDHEN and CDR2 SYDVKM come from the germline V gene. Trimming removed 5 bases from V and 3 bases from J; junction bases left unmatched: 6. The CDR3 totals 15 residues. CDR3 DNA sequence: TGTGCCAGCAGTGGGGCCGGGACAGGTGGAAACACCATATATTTT. Translated, it gives CASSGAGTGGNTIYF.

This clone qualifies as medium-sized. The chain combines TRBV7-2 with TRBJ2-5; 13 bases are a match to TRBD2. The CDR3 has 16 amino acids. Germline-derived CDR1 and CDR2 are SGHTA and FQGNSA. V was pared by 5 bases and J by 4 bases, with 7 bases of the junction left unmatched. In DNA, the CDR3 is TGTGCCAGCAGCACTGGACTAGCGGGAGTGCCAGAGACCCAGTACTTC. Amino acid sequence: CASSTGLAGVPETQYF.

This clone has more than one count but fewer than ten. The chain joins TRBV2 to TRBJ2-7; D is undetermined. The V and J ends lost 5 bases and 3 bases respectively, with 8 bases between them. CDR3 length equals 12 residues. Germline lookup yields CDR1 SNHLY and CDR2 FYNNEI. The CDR3 loop reads CASSSGVYEQYF. DNA for the CDR3: TGTGCCAGCAGTTCCGGTGTCTACGAGCAGTACTTC.

The rearrangement links TRBV27 to TRBJ2-7, with 8 bases aligning to TRBD2. Germline loops: CDR1 MNHEY, CDR2 SMNVEV (reference sequence). CDR3 length: 15 residues. V dropped 2 bases and J dropped 3; count of bases not matched to a gene: 6. The CDR3 DNA reads as TGTGCCAGCAGTTTAGTCGGGGGGGCTCTCTACGAGCAGTACTTC. This codes for CASSLVGGALYEQYF.

Remarks on this clone: At the DNA level, this CDR3 is encoded by other sequences in the same sample as well. The chain couples TRBV9 to TRBJ1-1; D is uncertain. V lost 0 bases to trimming and J lost 2 bases, with 5 bases between them. The V gene's germline CDR1 is SGDLS and CDR2 YYNGEE. The CDR3 covers 13 residues. The CDR3: CASSVGRNTEAFF. The CDR3 DNA reads as TGTGCCAGCAGCGTAGGCAGAAACACTGAAGCTTTCTTT.

This clone has just a few counts. V and J are TRBV28 and TRBJ1-2; D gene uncertain. V dropped 0 bases and J dropped 3 bases, with 5 bases sitting between them. CDR3 length equals 13 residues. The V gene's germline CDR1 is MDHEN and CDR2 SYDVKM. CDR3 amino acids: CASSLWPDYGYTF. The CDR3, as DNA: TGTGCCAGCAGTTTATGGCCGGACTATGGCTACACCTTC.

V usage is TRBV28 and J usage is TRBJ1-1; no clear D gene. The germline gives CDR1 MDHEN, CDR2 SYDVKM. This CDR3 is built from 11 residues. The ends were cut back, 6 bases at V and 5 bases at J, with 7 bases in the middle. This chain's CDR3 is CASRARTEAFF. DNA of the CDR3: TGTGCCAGCAGGGCGAGGACTGAAGCTTTCTTT.

The chain recombines TRBV6-5 with TRBJ1-2; 7 bases map to TRBD1. V lost 4 bases and J lost 8; bases outside the gene matches: 7. This CDR3 region has 13 residues. The germline V gene has CDR1 MNHEY and CDR2 SVGAGI. CDR3 sequence: CASSFTGDSGYTF. DNA of the CDR3: TGTGCCAGCAGTTTTACAGGGGATAGCGGCTACACCTTC.